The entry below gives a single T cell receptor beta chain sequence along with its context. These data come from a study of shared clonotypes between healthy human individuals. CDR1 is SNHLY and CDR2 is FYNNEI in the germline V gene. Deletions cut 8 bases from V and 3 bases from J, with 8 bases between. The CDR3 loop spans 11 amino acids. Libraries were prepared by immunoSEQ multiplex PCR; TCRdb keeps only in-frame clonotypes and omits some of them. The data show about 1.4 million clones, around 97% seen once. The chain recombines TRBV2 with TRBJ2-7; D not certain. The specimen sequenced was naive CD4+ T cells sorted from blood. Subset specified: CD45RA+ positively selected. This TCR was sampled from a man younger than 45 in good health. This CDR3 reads CASAIHYEQYF. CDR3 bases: TGTGCCAGCGCTATTCACTACGAGCAGTACTTC.